The 20 T cell receptor beta chains presented below share a single source sample, sequenced in a study of blood T cell repertoires in COVID-19. Some clones are missing from TCRdb's copy, which holds only in-frame ones; the method was immunoSEQ multiplex PCR. The top ten clones hold over 35% of a sample with 100,000 or so clones, 81% of them seen once. The source material was peripheral blood. These receptors originate from an elderly man with acute or convalescent COVID-19.

The chain combines TRBV19 with TRBJ1-4; no clear D gene. The CDR3 totals 14 residues. Trimming stripped 3 bases from V and 0 bases from J, with 5 bases between. From germline, CDR1 is LNHDA and CDR2 SQIVND (reference sequence). CDR3: CASSIQATNEKLFF. The DNA of the CDR3 is TGTGCCAGTAGTATCCAGGCAACTAATGAAAAACTGTTTTTT. The whole variable domain, filled in from reference TRBV19 and TRBJ1-4, reads DGGITQSPKYLFRKEGQNVTLSCEQNLNHDAMYWYRQDPGQGLRLIYYSQIVNDFQKGDIAEGYSVSREKKESFPLTVTSAQKNPTAFYLCASSIQATNEKLFFGSGTQLSVL.

This chain uses TRBV3-1 (or the pseudogene TRBV3-2) with TRBJ1-1, with 8 bases fitting TRBD1. The CDR3 consists of 14 residues. V was clipped by 5 bases and J by 8 bases; unmatched bases: 10. Germline CDR1 is LGHDT and CDR2 is YNNKEL (reference sequence). CDR3 loop: CASSADREGSEAFF. The CDR3 nucleotides are TGTGCCAGCAGCGCGGACAGGGAAGGTTCGGAAGCTTTCTTT.

The rearrangement links TRBV18 to TRBJ2-6; TRBD1 matches 7 bases. The CDR3 extends over 20 amino acids. Per the germline V gene, CDR1 is KGHSH and CDR2 is LQKENI. V trimming: 3 bases; J trimming: 9 bases; junction bases outside the gene matches: 23. The CDR3 reads CASSPFRLTGNGLRGNVLTF. Written as DNA, the CDR3 is TGTGCCAGCTCACCCTTCCGATTGACAGGGAATGGACTGAGAGGCAACGTCCTGACTTTC.

V usage is TRBV5-1 and J usage is TRBJ2-2; D not resolved. V dropped 0 bases and J dropped 3 bases, with 15 bases sitting between them. The germline V gene encodes CDR1 SGHRS and CDR2 YFSETQ. The CDR3 contains 17 residues. The chain's CDR3 is CASSLGLLHIYTGELFF. The CDR3 DNA follows: TGCGCCAGCAGCTTGGGACTTTTACATATCTACACCGGGGAGCTGTTTTTT.

V gene TRBV12-3 or TRBV12-4 combines with J gene TRBJ1-6; D call uncertain. Trimming stripped 4 bases from V and 7 bases from J, with 8 bases between. This CDR3 spans 13 amino acids. Written as DNA, the CDR3 is TGTGCCAGCAGTTCGACAACGAATTCACCCCTCCACTTT. Protein product: CASSSTTNSPLHF.

This chain connects TRBV7-2 to TRBJ2-7, with 14 bases aligning to TRBD2. V lost 4 bases, J lost 7 bases, and 9 bases stayed unmatched. The germline gives CDR1 SGHTA, CDR2 FQGNSA. The CDR3 has 16 amino acids. In DNA form, the CDR3 reads TGTGCCAGCAGCTCCTCGGGACTAGCGGGAGTGGATGAGCAGTACTTC. The encoded protein is CASSSSGLAGVDEQYF.

This CDR3 reads CASSPPGLAGGGADTQYF. CDR3 DNA: TGTGCCAGCAGCCCCCCGGGACTAGCGGGGGGAGGAGCAGATACGCAGTATTTT. This rearrangement joins TRBV3-1 (or the pseudogene TRBV3-2) to TRBJ2-3; 15 bases are shared with TRBD2. V lost 4 bases and J lost 4; bases outside the gene matches: 9. Per germline, CDR1 LGHDT and CDR2 YNNKEL (reference sequence). The CDR3 consists of 18 residues.

The DNA for the CDR3 is TGTGCCAGCAGGACAGGGCCCAACAATGAGCAGTTCTTC. Its protein product is CASRTGPNNEQFF. The chain uses TRBV27 and TRBJ2-1, with 7 bases matching TRBD1. Per the germline V gene, CDR1 is MNHEY and CDR2 is SMNVEV (reference sequence). The CDR3 consists of 13 residues. Unmatched junction bases numbered 4, after V lost 6 bases and J lost 5 bases.

The chain combines TRBV7-3 with TRBJ1-1; 9 bases fit TRBD1. Per the germline V gene, CDR1 is SGHTA and CDR2 is FQGTGA. V shed 4 bases, J shed 1 base, and the junction held 1 base outside the gene matches. This CDR3 is 14 amino acids long. The CDR3 coding sequence is TGTGCCAGCAGCTCGACAGGGGGGAACACTGAAGCTTTCTTT. Protein product: CASSSTGGNTEAFF.

The chain employs TRBV4-1 and TRBJ2-3, with 9 bases identical to TRBD2. This CDR3 comprises 17 residues. V shed 1 base and J 2 bases; nucleotides not matched to a gene: 7. Per germline, CDR1 MGHRA and CDR2 YSYEKL. The CDR3 nucleotides read TGCGCCAGCAGCCAAGGAGCTAGCGGGACGTTCACAGATACGCAGTATTTT. This gives the protein CASSQGASGTFTDTQYF.

The rearrangement joins TRBV27 to TRBJ2-7; 10 nucleotides match TRBD2. CDR1 is MNHEY and CDR2 is SMNVEV in the germline V gene (reference sequence). This CDR3 is built from 15 residues. V trimming: 6 bases; J trimming: 3 bases; junction bases outside the gene matches: 8. CDR3 sequence (DNA): TGTGCCAGCAGCCCAGCGGGAGGGGCAGTCTACGAGCAGTACTTC. Translating it yields CASSPAGGAVYEQYF.

This rearrangement joins TRBV18 to TRBJ1-4, with 9 bases fitting TRBD1. CDR3 length equals 17 residues. Germline values: CDR1 KGHSH, CDR2 LQKENI. The trim removed 6 bases at V and 0 bases at J, leaving 8 bases unmatched. CDR3 in amino acids: CASSTGGAPATNEKLFF. In nucleotides, the CDR3 is TGTGCCAGCTCTACAGGGGGCGCACCGGCAACTAATGAAAAACTGTTTTTT.

The chain is built from TRBV28 and TRBJ2-7; a weak D match, TRBD2 (5 bases). The CDR3 runs to 14 residues. Trimming cost V 5 bases and J 3 bases, with 14 bases left between them. Looked up from germline, CDR1 is MDHEN and CDR2 is SYDVKM. The CDR3 DNA follows: TGTGCCAGCAGTATACTCGAGGGCGTCTACGAGCAGTACTTC. This codes for CASSILEGVYEQYF.

This chain uses TRBV27 with TRBJ2-6; no clear D gene. The CDR3 is 14 amino acids. V was cut by 3 bases and J by 1 base, with 4 bases left in between. Germline lookup yields CDR1 MNHEY and CDR2 SMNVEV (reference sequence). This CDR3 is CASSFMSGANVLTF. CDR3 in DNA: TGTGCCAGCAGTTTTATGTCTGGGGCCAACGTCCTGACTTTC.

This clone was detected only once. V is TRBV5-1 and J is TRBJ2-7; D gene unclear. Germline loops: CDR1 SGHRS, CDR2 YFSETQ. This CDR3 has 13 residues. V dropped 0 bases and J dropped 0 bases, with 4 bases sitting between them. The CDR3 region has the DNA TGCGCCAGCAGCTTGGACTTCTCCTACGAGCAGTACTTC. Its protein is CASSLDFSYEQYF.

The chain joins TRBV20-1 to TRBJ1-2; D is perhaps TRBD1 (6 bases). Trimming pared 3 bases from V and 4 bases from J, leaving 9 bases between. The CDR3 is 12 residues long. Germline CDR1 and CDR2: DFQATT and SNEGSKA (reference sequence). CDR3 nucleotide sequence: TGCAGTGCTAGTTCAGGGGCCTATGGCTACACCTTC. Protein product: CSASSGAYGYTF.

The V call is TRBV20-1, the J call TRBJ2-3; 12 bases fit TRBD2. The CDR3 has 15 residues. V shed 3 bases and J 4 bases; nucleotides not matched to a gene: 5. Germline V lookup: CDR1 DFQATT, CDR2 SNEGSKA (reference sequence). This CDR3 is CSASNPSGRADTQYF. CDR3 in DNA: TGCAGTGCTAGTAACCCTAGCGGGAGGGCAGATACGCAGTATTTT.

The chain uses TRBV2 and TRBJ1-1, with D unclear. The CDR3 has 14 residues. CDR1 and CDR2 (germline): SNHLY, FYNNEI. Between the trimmed V and J ends, which lost 6 bases and 4 bases, there was a span of 15 bases. The CDR3 DNA sequence: TGTGCCAGCAGGCTACCACAGCGGCTCACTGAAGCTTTCTTT. Amino acids: CASRLPQRLTEAFF.

This chain joins TRBV2 and TRBJ1-1; a possible D gene is TRBD1 (6 bases). This CDR3 spans 12 amino acids. V dropped 7 bases and J dropped 4 bases, with 10 bases sitting between them. Germline V lookup: CDR1 SNHLY, CDR2 FYNNEI. The CDR3 sequence is CASTDRSTEAFF. For the CDR3, the DNA is TGTGCCAGCACGGACAGAAGCACTGAAGCTTTCTTT.

The chain employs TRBV9 and TRBJ2-5, with TRBD2 matching over 8 bases. Germline V gene data show CDR1 as SGDLS and CDR2 as YYNGEE. The CDR3 runs to 14 residues. V lost 4 bases and J lost 2; bases outside the gene matches: 4. The DNA for the CDR3 is TGTGCCAGCAGCCCCCGGGGGGGACAAGAGACCCAGTACTTC. Translating gives CASSPRGGQETQYF.